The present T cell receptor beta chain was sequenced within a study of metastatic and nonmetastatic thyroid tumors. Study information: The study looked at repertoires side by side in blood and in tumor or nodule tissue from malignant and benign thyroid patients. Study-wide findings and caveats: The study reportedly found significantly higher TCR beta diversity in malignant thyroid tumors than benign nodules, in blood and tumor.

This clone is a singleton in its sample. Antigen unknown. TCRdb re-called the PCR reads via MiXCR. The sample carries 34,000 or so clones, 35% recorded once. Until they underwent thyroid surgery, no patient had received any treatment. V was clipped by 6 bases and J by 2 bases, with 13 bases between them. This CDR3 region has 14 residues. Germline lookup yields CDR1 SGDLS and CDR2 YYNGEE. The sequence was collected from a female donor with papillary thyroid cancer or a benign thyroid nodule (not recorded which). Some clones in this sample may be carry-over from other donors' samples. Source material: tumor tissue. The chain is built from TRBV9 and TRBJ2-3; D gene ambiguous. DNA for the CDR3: TGTGCCAGCACGACGGGCGGAGACACAGATACGCAGTATTTT. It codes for CASTTGGDTDTQYF.